This passage covers 21 T cell receptor beta chains from one sample sequenced in a study of T cell responses to AZD1222 COVID-19 vaccine. Profiling relied on immunoSEQ multiplex PCR, and the TCRdb table lists in-frame clones only, not all of them. The table records over 130,000 clones, about 89% of them present only once. The sequences come from peripheral blood, collected on day 0 of AZD1222 vaccination. These receptors were taken from an adult in good health.

The chain's CDR3 is CASRLRYSTNYGYTF. In DNA, the CDR3 is TGTGCCAGCAGGCTACGGTATTCAACTAACTATGGCTACACCTTC. V usage is TRBV28 and J usage is TRBJ1-2; no clear D gene. Germline CDR1 MDHEN, CDR2 SYDVKM. The V end lost 6 bases, the J end lost 0 bases, and 14 bases lay between the germline ends. This CDR3 is 15 amino acids long.

This clone has a handful of counts. The gene calls are TRBV19 and TRBJ1-6, with TRBD1 matching over 8 bases. Trimming removed 6 bases from V and 8 bases from J; junction bases left unmatched: 9. The CDR3 loop spans 15 amino acids. CDR1 and CDR2 (germline): LNHDA, SQIVND (reference sequence). DNA of the CDR3: TGTGCCAGTAGCTGGCGGGCAGGGGGCGATTCACCCCTCCACTTT. It yields the protein CASSWRAGGDSPLHF.

V gene TRBV25-1 combines with J gene TRBJ1-5; D is perhaps TRBD1 (6 bases). CDR3 length: 15 amino acids. Per germline, CDR1 MGHDK and CDR2 SYGVNS. V lost 8 bases and J 3 bases, leaving 17 bases between the germline ends. The CDR3 nucleotides read TGTGCCAGCGCAGAACAGGGTTATAACAATCAGCCCCAGCATTTT. It yields the protein CASAEQGYNNQPQHF.

The chain joins TRBV6-5 to TRBJ2-7; a possible D gene is TRBD1 (5 bases). Between the trimmed V and J ends, which lost 2 bases and 3 bases, there was a span of 11 bases. The CDR3 contains 14 residues. Germline V lookup: CDR1 MNHEY, CDR2 SVGAGI. The CDR3 sequence: CASSYGQGFYEQYF. Written as DNA, the CDR3 is TGTGCCAGCAGTTACGGGCAGGGATTCTACGAGCAGTACTTC.

Only one count was recorded for this clone. The V and J genes are TRBV28 and TRBJ1-2; maybe TRBD1 (5 bases). The CDR3 is made up of 13 amino acids. Germline V gene lookup returns CDR1 MDHEN and CDR2 SYDVKM. The germline V and J ends were trimmed by 11 bases and 9 bases, with 22 bases remaining between them. CDR3 sequence reads: CAAGYDSLASYTF. The CDR3 DNA follows: TGTGCCGCCGGGTACGACAGTCTAGCAAGCTACACCTTC.

This clone was seen a handful of times. The chain carries TRBV6-6 and TRBJ1-5; TRBD1 agrees at 11 bases. Trimming at V came to 4 bases and at J to 3 bases, leaving 5 bases not matched to a gene. Germline assignment: CDR1 MNHNY and CDR2 SVGAGI (reference sequence). CDR3 length: 16 residues. CDR3 region: CASSSGTGGVNQPQHF. The CDR3 coding sequence is TGTGCCAGCAGTTCCGGGACAGGGGGGGTCAATCAGCCCCAGCATTTT.

This clone has just one count. The V and J genes are TRBV6-1 and TRBJ2-4, with D perhaps matching TRBD1 (5 bases). The CDR3 is 18 amino acids. Trimming cost V 3 bases and J 0 bases, with 18 bases left between them. CDR1 is MNHNS, CDR2 SASEGT, per germline. The CDR3 sequence is CASSDALTAILAKNIQYF. The CDR3 nucleotides are TGTGCCAGCAGTGACGCATTGACAGCCATATTAGCCAAAAACATTCAGTACTTC.

This chain joins TRBV6-1 and TRBJ2-3, with D perhaps TRBD1 or TRBD2 (6 bases each). The CDR3 extends over 16 amino acids. Germline V lookup: CDR1 MNHNS, CDR2 SASEGT. With 2 bases removed from V and 4 bases from J, the gap between germline ends came to 16 bases. CDR3 coding DNA: TGTGCCAGCAGTGAACAGGGGACTCCCCTGGCAGATACGCAGTATTTT. Translation gives CASSEQGTPLADTQYF.

The chain uses TRBV29-1 and TRBJ2-1; D possibly uses TRBD1 or TRBD2 (6 bases each). The CDR3 is 16 residues long. Trimming took off 6 bases at V and 9 bases at J, with 27 bases between the two ends. Per the germline V gene, CDR1 is SQVTM and CDR2 is ANQGSEA. CDR3 in amino acids: CSVGGRSPTNVVEQFF. The CDR3 nucleotides read TGCAGCGTGGGGGGCCGAAGCCCAACGAACGTTGTTGAGCAGTTCTTC.

Comment on this clone: This CDR3 is also generated by other DNA sequences in the sample. V is TRBV7-3 and J is TRBJ1-1; 7 bases agree with TRBD1. Germline lookup yields CDR1 SGHTA and CDR2 FQGTGA. With 2 bases clipped from V and 1 base from J, the junction kept 1 base outside the gene matches. The CDR3 spans 14 residues. The CDR3 nucleotides are TGTGCCAGCAGCTTAGGGACAGAGAACACTGAAGCTTTCTTT. The encoded protein is CASSLGTENTEAFF.

The chain uses TRBV2 and TRBJ2-7; 14 bases are shared with TRBD2. The V and J ends lost 6 bases and 5 bases, in that order; junction bases with no gene match: 6. CDR1 and CDR2 from the germline V gene are SNHLY and FYNNEI. The CDR3 extends over 15 amino acids. This chain's CDR3 is CASRGGTSGGHEQYF. CDR3 coding DNA: TGTGCCAGCAGGGGTGGGACTAGCGGGGGTCACGAGCAGTACTTC.

The rearrangement joins TRBV4-1 to TRBJ2-4, with TRBD2 as a possible D gene (5 bases). Trimming left V 0 bases short and J 2 bases short, with 11 bases between. Per the germline V gene, CDR1 is MGHRA and CDR2 is YSYEKL. There are 16 residues in the CDR3. The CDR3 DNA reads TGCGCCAGCAGCCAAGATCATCGGGGAACCAAAAACATTCAGTACTTC. Translated: CASSQDHRGTKNIQYF.

Only one count was recorded for this clone. The chain is built from TRBV27 and TRBJ2-7; possibly TRBD2 for D (5 bases). The germline V gene encodes CDR1 MNHEY and CDR2 SMNVEV (reference sequence). V dropped 0 bases and J dropped 6 bases, with 12 bases sitting between them. The CDR3 extends over 14 amino acids. The CDR3: CASSLSMIASEQYF. For the CDR3, the DNA is TGTGCCAGCAGTTTATCGATGATAGCGAGCGAGCAGTACTTC.

This chain uses TRBV11-3 with TRBJ2-2; TRBD1 aligns across 9 bases. CDR1 SGHNT and CDR2 YENEEA come from the germline V gene. The CDR3 is 17 amino acids. The trim removed 5 bases at V and 5 bases at J, leaving 12 bases unmatched. The CDR3 bases are TGTGCCAGCAGCACAGCTTACAGGGGGCCTAAAACCGGGGAGCTGTTTTTT. This encodes CASSTAYRGPKTGELFF. The full variable domain, with the rest looked up from reference TRBV11-3 and TRBJ2-2, is EAGVVQSPRYKIIEKKQPVAFWCNPISGHNTLYWYLQNLGQGPELLIRYENEEAVDDSQLPKDRFSAERLKGVDSTLKIQPAELGDSAVYLCASSTAYRGPKTGELFFGEGSRLTVL.

For the CDR3, the DNA is TGTGCCAGCAGTCCCGGACAGGACCCTAATGAAAAACTGTTTTTT. Translating it yields CASSPGQDPNEKLFF. The V gene is TRBV28, the J gene TRBJ1-4; 7 bases match TRBD1. With 5 bases clipped from V and 3 bases from J, the junction kept 6 bases outside the gene matches. CDR1 MDHEN and CDR2 SYDVKM come from the germline V gene. This CDR3 region has 15 residues.

In nucleotides, the CDR3 is TGTGCCAGCATGTTAAACAAGAACACTGAAGCTTTCTTT. Protein: CASMLNKNTEAFF. This sequence joins TRBV2 and TRBJ1-1; D remains unclear. The CDR3 is 13 residues long. CDR1 is SNHLY and CDR2 is FYNNEI in the germline V gene. Trimming shortened V by 7 bases and J by 1 base, and 10 bases separated the two germline ends.

This clone is a singleton in its sample. The V and J genes are TRBV29-1 and TRBJ1-2, with 9 bases matching TRBD1. This CDR3 is built from 13 residues. Germline trimming cut 4 bases from V and 1 base from J; bases unmatched to any gene: 1. CDR1 is SQVTM and CDR2 is ANQGSEA in the germline V gene. CDR3 protein: CSVGTGVNYGYTF. The DNA for the CDR3 is TGCAGCGTTGGGACAGGGGTTAACTATGGCTACACCTTC.

CDR3 DNA: TGTGCCAGCAGTGATATGCGTAATGATTACTATGGCTACACCTTC. It encodes CASSDMRNDYYGYTF. This sequence joins TRBV2 and TRBJ1-2; unclear D gene. The germline V and J ends were trimmed by 3 bases and 3 bases, with 14 bases remaining between them. This CDR3 region has 15 residues. The germline V gene encodes CDR1 SNHLY and CDR2 FYNNEI.

Of note for this clone: Distinct nucleotide sequences in the sample also encode this CDR3. The V and J genes are TRBV27 and TRBJ2-1; 12 bases fit TRBD2. The germline gives CDR1 MNHEY, CDR2 SMNVEV (reference sequence). CDR3 size: 15 residues. V shed 4 bases, J shed 3 bases, and the junction held 1 base outside the gene matches. The CDR3 protein is CASSSLAGGYNEQFF. The CDR3 region has the DNA TGTGCCAGCAGTTCACTAGCGGGAGGCTACAATGAGCAGTTCTTC.

The CDR3 spells CASSATGQGGHEQFF. CDR3 nucleotides: TGTGCCAGCAGCGCTACCGGACAGGGCGGGCATGAGCAGTTCTTC. The chain employs TRBV7-3 and TRBJ2-1, with 8 positions matching TRBD1. Germline CDR1 SGHTA, CDR2 FQGTGA. With V trimmed by 5 bases and J by 8 bases, 11 bases remained unmatched. The CDR3 consists of 15 residues.

The chain couples TRBV28 to TRBJ1-2; possible D gene TRBD1, 5 bases. CDR3 length: 15 residues. Looked up from germline, CDR1 is MDHEN and CDR2 is SYDVKM. Trimming stripped 3 bases from V and 6 bases from J, with 17 bases between. As DNA, the CDR3 is TGTGCCAGCAGTTTTGGGGGAAGAGCCACAGATGGCTACACCTTC. Translated: CASSFGGRATDGYTF.